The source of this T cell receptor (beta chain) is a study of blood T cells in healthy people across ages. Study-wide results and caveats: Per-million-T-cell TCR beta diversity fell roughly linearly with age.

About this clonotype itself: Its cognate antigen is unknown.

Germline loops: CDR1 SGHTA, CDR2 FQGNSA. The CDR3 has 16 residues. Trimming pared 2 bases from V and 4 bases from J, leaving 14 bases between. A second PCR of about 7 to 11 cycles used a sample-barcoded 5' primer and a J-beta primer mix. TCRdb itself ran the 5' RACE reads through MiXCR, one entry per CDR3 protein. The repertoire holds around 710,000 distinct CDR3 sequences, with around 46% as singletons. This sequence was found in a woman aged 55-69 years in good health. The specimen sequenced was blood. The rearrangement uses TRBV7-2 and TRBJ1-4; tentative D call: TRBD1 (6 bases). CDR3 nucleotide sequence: TGTGCCAGCAGCTTATACCCCGGACAGCTTAATGAAAAACTGTTTTTT. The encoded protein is CASSLYPGQLNEKLFF.